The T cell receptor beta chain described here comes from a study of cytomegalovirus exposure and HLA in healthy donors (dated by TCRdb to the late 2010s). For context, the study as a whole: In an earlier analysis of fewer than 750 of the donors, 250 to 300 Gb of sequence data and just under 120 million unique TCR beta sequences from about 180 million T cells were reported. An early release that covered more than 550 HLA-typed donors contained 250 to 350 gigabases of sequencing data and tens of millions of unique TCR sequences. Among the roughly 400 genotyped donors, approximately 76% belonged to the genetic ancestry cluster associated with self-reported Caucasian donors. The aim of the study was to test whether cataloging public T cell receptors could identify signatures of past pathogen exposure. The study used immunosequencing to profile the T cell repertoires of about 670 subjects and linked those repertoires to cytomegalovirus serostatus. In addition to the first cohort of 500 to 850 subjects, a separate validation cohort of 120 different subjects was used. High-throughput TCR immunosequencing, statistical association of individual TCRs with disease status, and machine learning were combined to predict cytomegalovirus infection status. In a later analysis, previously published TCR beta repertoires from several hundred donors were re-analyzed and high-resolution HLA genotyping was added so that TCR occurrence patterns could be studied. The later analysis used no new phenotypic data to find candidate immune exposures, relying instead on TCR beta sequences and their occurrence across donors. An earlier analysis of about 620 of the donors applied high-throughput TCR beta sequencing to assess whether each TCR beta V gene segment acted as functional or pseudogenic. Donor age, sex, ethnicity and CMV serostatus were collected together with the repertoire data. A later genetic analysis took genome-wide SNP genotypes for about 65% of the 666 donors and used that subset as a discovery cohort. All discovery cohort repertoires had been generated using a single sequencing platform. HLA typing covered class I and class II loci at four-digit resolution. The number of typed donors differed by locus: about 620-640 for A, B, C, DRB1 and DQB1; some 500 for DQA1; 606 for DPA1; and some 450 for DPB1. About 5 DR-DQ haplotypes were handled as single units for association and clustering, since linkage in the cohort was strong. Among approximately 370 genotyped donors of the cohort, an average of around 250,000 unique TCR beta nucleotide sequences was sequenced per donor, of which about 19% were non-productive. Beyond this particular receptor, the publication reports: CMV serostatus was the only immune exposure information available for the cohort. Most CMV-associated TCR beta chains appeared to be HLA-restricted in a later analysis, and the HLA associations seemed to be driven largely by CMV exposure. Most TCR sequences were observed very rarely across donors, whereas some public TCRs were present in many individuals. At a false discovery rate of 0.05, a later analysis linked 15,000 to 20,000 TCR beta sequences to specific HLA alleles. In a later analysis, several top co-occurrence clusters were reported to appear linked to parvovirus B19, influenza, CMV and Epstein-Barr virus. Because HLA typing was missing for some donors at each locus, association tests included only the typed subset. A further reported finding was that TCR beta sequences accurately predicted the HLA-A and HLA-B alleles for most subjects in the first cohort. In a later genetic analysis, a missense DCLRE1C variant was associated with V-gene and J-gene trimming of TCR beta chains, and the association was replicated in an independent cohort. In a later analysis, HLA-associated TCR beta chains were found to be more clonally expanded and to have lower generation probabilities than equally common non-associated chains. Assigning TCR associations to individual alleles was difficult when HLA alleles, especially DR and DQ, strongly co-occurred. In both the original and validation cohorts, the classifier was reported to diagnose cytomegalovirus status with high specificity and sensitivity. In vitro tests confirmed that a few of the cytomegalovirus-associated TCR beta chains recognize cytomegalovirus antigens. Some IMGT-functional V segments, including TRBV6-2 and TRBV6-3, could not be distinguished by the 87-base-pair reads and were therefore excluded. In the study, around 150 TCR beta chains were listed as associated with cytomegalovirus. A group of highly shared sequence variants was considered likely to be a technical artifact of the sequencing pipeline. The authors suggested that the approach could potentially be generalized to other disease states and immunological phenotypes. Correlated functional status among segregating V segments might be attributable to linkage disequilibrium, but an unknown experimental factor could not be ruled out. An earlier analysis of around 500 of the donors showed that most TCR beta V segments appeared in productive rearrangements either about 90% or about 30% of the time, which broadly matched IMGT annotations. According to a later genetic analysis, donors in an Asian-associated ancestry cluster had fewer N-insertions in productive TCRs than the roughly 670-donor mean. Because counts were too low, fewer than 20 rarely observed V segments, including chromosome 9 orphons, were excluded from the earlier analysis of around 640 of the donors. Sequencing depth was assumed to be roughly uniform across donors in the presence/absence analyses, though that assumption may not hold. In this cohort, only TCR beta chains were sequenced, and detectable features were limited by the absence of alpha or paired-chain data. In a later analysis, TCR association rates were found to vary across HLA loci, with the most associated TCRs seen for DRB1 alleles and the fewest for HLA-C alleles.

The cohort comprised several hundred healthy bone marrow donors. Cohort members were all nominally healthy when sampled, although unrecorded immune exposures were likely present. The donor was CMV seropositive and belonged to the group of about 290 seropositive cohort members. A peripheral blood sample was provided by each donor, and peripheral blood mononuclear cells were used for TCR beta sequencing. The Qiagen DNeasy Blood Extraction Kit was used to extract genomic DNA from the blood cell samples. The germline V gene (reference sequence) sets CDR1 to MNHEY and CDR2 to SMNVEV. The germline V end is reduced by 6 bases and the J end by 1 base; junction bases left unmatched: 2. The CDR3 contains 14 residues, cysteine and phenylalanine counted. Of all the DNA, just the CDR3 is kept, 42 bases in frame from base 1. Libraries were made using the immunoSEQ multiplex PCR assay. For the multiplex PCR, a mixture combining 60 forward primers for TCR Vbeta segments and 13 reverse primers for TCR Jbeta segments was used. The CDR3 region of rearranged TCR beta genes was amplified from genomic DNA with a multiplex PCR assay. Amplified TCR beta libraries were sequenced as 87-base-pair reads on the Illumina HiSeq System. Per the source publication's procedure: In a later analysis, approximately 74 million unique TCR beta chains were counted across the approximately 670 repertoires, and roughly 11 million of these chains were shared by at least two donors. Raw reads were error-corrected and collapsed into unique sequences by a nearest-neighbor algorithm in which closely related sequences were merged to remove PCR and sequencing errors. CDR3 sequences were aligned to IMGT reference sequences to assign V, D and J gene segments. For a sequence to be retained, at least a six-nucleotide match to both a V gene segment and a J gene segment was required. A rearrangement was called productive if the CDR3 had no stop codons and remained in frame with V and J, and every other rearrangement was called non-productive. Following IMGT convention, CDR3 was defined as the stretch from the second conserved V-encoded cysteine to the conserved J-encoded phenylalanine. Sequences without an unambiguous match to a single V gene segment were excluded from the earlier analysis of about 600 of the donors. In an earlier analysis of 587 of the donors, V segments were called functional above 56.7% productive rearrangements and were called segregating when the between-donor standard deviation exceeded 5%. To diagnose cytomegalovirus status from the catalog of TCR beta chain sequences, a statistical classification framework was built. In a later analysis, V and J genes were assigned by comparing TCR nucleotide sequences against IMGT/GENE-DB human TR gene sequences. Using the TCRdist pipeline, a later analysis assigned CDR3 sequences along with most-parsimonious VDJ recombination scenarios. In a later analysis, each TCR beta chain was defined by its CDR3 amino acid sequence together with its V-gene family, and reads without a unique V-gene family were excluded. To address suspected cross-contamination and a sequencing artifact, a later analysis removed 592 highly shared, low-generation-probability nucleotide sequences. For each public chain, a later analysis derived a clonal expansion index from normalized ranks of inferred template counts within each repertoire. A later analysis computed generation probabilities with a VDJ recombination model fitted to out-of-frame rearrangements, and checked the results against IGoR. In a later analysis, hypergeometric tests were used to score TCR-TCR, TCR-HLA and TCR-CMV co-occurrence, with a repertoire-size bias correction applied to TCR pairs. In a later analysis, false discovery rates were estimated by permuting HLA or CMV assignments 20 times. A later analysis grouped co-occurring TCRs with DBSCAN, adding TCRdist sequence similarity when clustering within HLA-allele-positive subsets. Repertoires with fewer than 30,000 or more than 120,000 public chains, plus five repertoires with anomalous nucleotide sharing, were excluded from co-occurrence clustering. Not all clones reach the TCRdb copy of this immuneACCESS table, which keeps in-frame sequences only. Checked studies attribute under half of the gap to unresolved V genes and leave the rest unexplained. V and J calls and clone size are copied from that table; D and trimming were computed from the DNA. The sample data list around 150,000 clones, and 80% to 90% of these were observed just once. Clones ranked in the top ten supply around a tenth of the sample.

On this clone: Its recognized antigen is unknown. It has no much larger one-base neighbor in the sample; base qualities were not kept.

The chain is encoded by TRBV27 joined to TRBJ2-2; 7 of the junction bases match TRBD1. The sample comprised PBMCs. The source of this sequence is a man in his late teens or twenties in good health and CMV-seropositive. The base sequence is TGTGCCAGCAGACGGGACAGGAACACCGGGGAGCTGTTTTTT. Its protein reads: CASRRDRNTGELFF.